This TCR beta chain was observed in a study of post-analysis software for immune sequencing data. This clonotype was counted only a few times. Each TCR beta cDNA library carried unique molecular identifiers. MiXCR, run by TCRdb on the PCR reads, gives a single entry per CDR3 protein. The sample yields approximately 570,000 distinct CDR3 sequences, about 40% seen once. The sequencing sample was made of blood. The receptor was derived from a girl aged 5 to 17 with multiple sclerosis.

The CDR3 loop reads CSALAGEYNEQFF. The CDR3 DNA reads as TGCAGCGCGCTAGCGGGTGAATACAATGAGCAGTTCTTC. V and J are TRBV29-1 and TRBJ2-1; 8 positions agree with TRBD2. V was pared by 7 bases and J by 4 bases, with 6 bases of the junction left unmatched. The V gene's germline CDR1 is SQVTM and CDR2 ANQGSEA. The CDR3 contains 13 residues.